Each of the 3 T cell receptor beta chains below was sequenced from the same sample in a study of T-cell memory formation after mild COVID-19. One entry per CDR3 protein results from TCRdb running MiXCR on the 5' RACE reads. The table lists 300,000 to 400,000 distinct CDR3 sequences, over 25% of them singletons. Input material: PBMCs or a T cell subset sorted from them (not recorded which). The receptors come from an adult woman who had mild COVID-19 (a few samples of this study predate the infection). Cell type and time point are not known.

V usage is TRBV7-6 and J usage is TRBJ2-1; 11 bases line up with TRBD1. The J segment lost 8 bases and the V segment lost 0 bases, leaving 3 bases of the junction unmatched. CDR1 is SGHVS and CDR2 is FNYEAQ in the germline V gene. The CDR3 length is 15 residues. DNA for the CDR3: TGTGCCAGCAGCTTAGCGGGGACAGGGGGACATGAGCAGTTCTTC. This codes for CASSLAGTGGHEQFF.

This clonotype showed up just a few times. The chain has TRBV2 and TRBJ1-6; D is unclear. The germline CDR1 and CDR2 sequences are SNHLY and FYNNEI. This CDR3 has 14 residues. The V gene lost 6 bases and the J gene lost 6 bases, with 12 bases spanning the gap. The CDR3 protein is CASSGGRTNSPLHF. CDR3 nucleotide sequence: TGTGCCAGCAGCGGAGGACGGACTAATTCACCCCTCCACTTT. The complete variable domain, with remaining parts taken from reference TRBV2 and TRBJ1-6, reads EPEVTQTPSHQVTQMGQEVILRCVPISNHLYFYWYRQILGQKVEFLVSFYNNEISEKSEIFDDQFSVERPDGSNFTLKIRSTKLEDSAMYFCASSGGRTNSPLHFGNGTRLTVT.

This chain links TRBV5-1 with TRBJ2-2, with 8 bases fitting TRBD1. CDR3 length equals 15 residues. J was trimmed by 6 bases and V by 6 bases; bases with no gene match: 10. Germline V gene lookup returns CDR1 SGHRS and CDR2 YFSETQ. CDR3 in DNA: TGCGCCAGCATCCGGGACAGGAGAGAGTCCGGGGAGCTGTTTTTT. This gives the protein CASIRDRRESGELFF.